This T cell receptor (beta chain) was recorded in a study of T cell repertoires in cytomegalovirus infection. Study background: A matching HLA type, together with CMV infection, was signaled by public TCR beta signatures. Notes on the study in general: Public TCR beta family frequency separated CMV-and-HLA carriers, including in an independent cohort. In two of eight donors, the top clonotype was HLA-C-restricted CMV-specific.

This CDR3 contains 13 residues. CDR1 is SNHLY, CDR2 FYNNEI, per germline. Trimming took 7 bases from V and 7 from J, leaving 16 bases between them. Concerning this clonotype: Its antigen is not identified.

From the reads, TCRdb called clonotypes with MiXCR, one entry per CDR3 protein. The repertoire includes under 300,000 distinct CDR3 sequences, roughly an eighth of them detected once, and 1.5% to 2% sits in the top ten. The specimen was PBMCs. This sequence joins TRBV2 and TRBJ1-2, with D possibly TRBD1 on 6 matching bases. This TCR was recovered from a human donor in good health (CMV status not recorded). Some clones in this sample may be carry-over from other donors' samples. The DNA of the CDR3 is TGTGCCAGCACCCATCCAGGGGAGCGTGGCTACACCTTC. It yields the protein CASTHPGERGYTF.